Each of the 11 T cell receptor beta chains below was sequenced from the same sample in a study of human T cells and chemical hapten exposure. MiXCR, run by TCRdb on the RACE reads, gives a single entry per CDR3 protein. The repertoire holds over 45,000 distinct CDR3 sequences, with approximately 4.7% as singletons. Indicated time point: healthy volunteer bleed at 2 weeks. The study extracted total RNA from unfractionated whole blood. Sequencing used whole blood. These receptor sequences come from a female donor in good health. Some clones in this sample may be carry-over from other donors' samples.

This clonotype was picked up a small number of times. This chain uses TRBV6-4 with TRBJ1-2; D is unclear. Germline CDR1 MRHNA, CDR2 SNTAGT. The V and J ends lost 5 bases and 6 bases respectively, with 19 bases between them. The CDR3 is 15 amino acids. CDR3 coding DNA: TGTGCCAGCAGTCCAGGAGGCTCCGCTTCAGATGGCTACACCTTC. Residues: CASSPGGSASDGYTF.

This chain connects TRBV5-1 to TRBJ2-1; 8 bases line up with TRBD2. Germline CDR1 reads SGHRS; CDR2 reads YFSETQ. This CDR3 has 16 residues. J lost 4 bases, V lost 4 bases, and 10 bases had no gene match. The CDR3 nucleotides read TGCGCCAGCAGCCCGTACGTAGCGGGGAATTACAATGAGCAGTTCTTC. Encoded protein: CASSPYVAGNYNEQFF.

This clonotype was counted many times. The chain links TRBV29-1 to TRBJ2-7; TRBD1 agrees at 9 bases. The CDR3 extends over 13 amino acids. Germline V gene data show CDR1 as SQVTM and CDR2 as ANQGSEA. J was trimmed by 6 bases and V by 6 bases; bases with no gene match: 9. The CDR3 coding sequence is TGCAGCGTAGGGACAGGGTTTTTGGGCGAGCAGTACTTC. It encodes CSVGTGFLGEQYF.

This clonotype was recorded many times. V and J are TRBV7-3 and TRBJ1-2; the match to TRBD1 covers 9 bases. There are 13 residues in the CDR3. V lost 3 bases to trimming and J lost 7 bases; unmatched junction nucleotides: 3. The germline V gene has CDR1 SGHTA and CDR2 FQGTGA. The CDR3 nucleotides are TGTGCCAGCAGCTTCGACAGGGGGGGTGGCTACACCTTC. The encoded protein is CASSFDRGGGYTF.

This clonotype was counted many times. The rearrangement uses TRBV4-2 and TRBJ1-6, with D unclear. Germline CDR1 reads LGHNA; CDR2 reads YNFKEQ. The V end was cut by 0 bases, the J end by 5 bases, with 11 bases between. This CDR3 spans 16 amino acids. The CDR3 is CASSQDPGRNNSPLHF. In nucleotides, the CDR3 is TGTGCCAGCAGCCAAGATCCAGGACGGAATAATTCACCCCTCCACTTT.

The J gene is TRBJ2-7, the V gene TRBV20-1; the D is unclear. Germline assignment: CDR1 DFQATT and CDR2 SNEGSKA (reference sequence). The V end lost 3 bases, the J end lost 0 bases, and 6 bases lay between the germline ends. The CDR3 spans 12 residues. CDR3 protein: CSASSISYEQYF. CDR3 sequence (DNA): TGCAGTGCTAGTAGCATCTCCTACGAGCAGTACTTC.

This clonotype was recorded at least ten times. The gene calls are TRBV10-3 and TRBJ2-7; no clear D gene. This CDR3 spans 14 amino acids. With 8 bases removed from V and 0 bases from J, the gap between germline ends came to 14 bases. Germline values: CDR1 ENHRY, CDR2 SYGVKD. CDR3 sequence: CAIGSKGSSYEQYF. DNA of the CDR3: TGTGCCATCGGTTCCAAGGGAAGCTCCTACGAGCAGTACTTC.

This clonotype was detected ten times or more. The rearrangement links TRBV20-1 to TRBJ2-3; 7 bases line up with TRBD1. Per the germline V gene, CDR1 is DFQATT and CDR2 is SNEGSKA (reference sequence). V was pared by 5 bases and J by 1 base, with 3 bases of the junction left unmatched. The CDR3 is 13 amino acids. CDR3 in amino acids: CSAHTGGTDTQYF. The CDR3 DNA reads as TGCAGTGCTCACACAGGGGGCACAGATACGCAGTATTTT.

This clonotype was recorded at least ten times. The genes are TRBV7-2 and TRBJ1-4; D remains ambiguous. V was trimmed by 1 base and J by 8 bases, leaving 20 bases between them. Germline V gene sequence: CDR1 SGHTA, CDR2 FQGNSA. The CDR3 has 17 amino acids. CDR3 region: CASSLDGSILGREKLFF. CDR3 bases: TGTGCCAGCAGCTTAGACGGGTCGATTCTAGGAAGGGAAAAACTGTTTTTT. The whole variable domain, filled in from reference TRBV7-2 and TRBJ1-4, reads GAGVSQSPSNKVTEKGKDVELRCDPISGHTALYWYRQSLGQGLEFLIYFQGNSAPDKSGLPSDRFSAERTGGSVSTLTIQRTQQEDSAVYLCASSLDGSILGREKLFFGSGTQLSVL.

This clonotype came up many times. V usage is TRBV5-1 and J usage is TRBJ2-7; 12 positions agree with TRBD1. Germline CDR1 is SGHRS and CDR2 is YFSETQ. There are 15 residues in the CDR3. V shed 4 bases and J 2 bases; nucleotides not matched to a gene: 4. This chain's CDR3 is CASSVGQGATYEQYF. CDR3 DNA sequence: TGCGCCAGCAGCGTGGGACAGGGGGCGACCTACGAGCAGTACTTC. The entire variable domain, with the rest obtained from reference TRBV5-1 and TRBJ2-7, is as follows: KAGVTQTPRYLIKTRGQQVTLSCSPISGHRSVSWYQQTPGQGLQFLFEYFSETQRNKGNFPGRFSGRQFSNSRSEMNVSTLELGDSALYLCASSVGQGATYEQYFGPGTRLTVT.

In its sample, this clonotype was seen a few times. The chain couples TRBV2 to TRBJ2-1; D remains ambiguous. The germline V gene has CDR1 SNHLY and CDR2 FYNNEI. This CDR3 is 15 amino acids long. Trimming left V 0 bases short and J 7 bases short, with 13 bases between. DNA of the CDR3: TGTGCCAGCAGTGAAGCGTTTCGAATAAAGAATGAGCAGTTCTTC. Translating gives CASSEAFRIKNEQFF.